These T cell receptor beta chains were read from a single sample in a study of blood T cell repertoires in COVID-19. The data were produced by immunoSEQ multiplex PCR, yet TCRdb's version contains in-frame clones alone and is incomplete. The repertoire has hundreds of thousands of clones, 87% of them found once; the top ten carry 1.9%. Sequenced sample: PBMCs or T cells enriched from blood (not recorded which). These receptors all come from a man in his forties in a cohort exposed to, infected with or recovered from COVID-19 (not recorded which). Both conserved end residues are part of each CDR3. The order of the fields is J gene, D gene, clone size, V gene, CDR3 protein, CDR3 DNA. The D gene is left open where the match is weak. A row's size may be missing; if present it is once, few, many or a size class.

j_gene: TRBJ2-1
d_gene: NA
abundance: NA
v_gene: TRBV5-5
CDR3aa: CASSPVGGSYNEQFF
CDR3nt: TGTGCCAGCAGCCCAGTGGGGGGCTCCTACAATGAGCAGTTCTTC

j_gene: TRBJ1-2
d_gene: TRBD1
abundance: NA
v_gene: TRBV15
CDR3aa: CATSLGQGAIKAHGYTF
CDR3nt: TGTGCCACCAGCCTAGGACAGGGGGCAATAAAGGCTCATGGCTACACCTTC

j_gene: TRBJ2-7
d_gene: TRBD1
abundance: once
v_gene: TRBV5-1
CDR3aa: CASRQGTYEQYF
CDR3nt: TGCGCCAGCCGACAGGGGACCTACGAGCAGTACTTC

j_gene: TRBJ2-1
d_gene: TRBD1
abundance: once
v_gene: TRBV10-3
CDR3aa: CAIRTPTGGYGNEQFF
CDR3nt: TGTGCCATCAGAACCCCGACAGGGGGGTACGGCAATGAGCAGTTCTTC

j_gene: TRBJ2-2
d_gene: NA
abundance: NA
v_gene: TRBV28
CDR3aa: CASIMRRRLANTGELFF
CDR3nt: TGTGCCAGCATTATGAGGCGGAGACTCGCGAACACCGGGGAGCTGTTTTTT

j_gene: TRBJ1-5
d_gene: NA
abundance: NA
v_gene: TRBV9
CDR3aa: CASSVDPSSNQPQHF
CDR3nt: TGTGCCAGCAGCGTAGACCCCAGTAGCAATCAGCCCCAGCATTTT

j_gene: TRBJ2-1
d_gene: TRBD2
abundance: NA
v_gene: TRBV7-7
CDR3aa: CASSLVSLTSGGGGEQFF
CDR3nt: TGTGCCAGCAGCTTAGTTTCCCTGACTAGCGGTGGAGGAGGTGAGCAGTTCTTC

j_gene: TRBJ1-1
d_gene: NA
abundance: NA
v_gene: TRBV3-1/TRBV3-2
CDR3aa: CASSPGTTLDTEAFF
CDR3nt: TGTGCCAGCAGCCCCGGGACAACTCTTGACACTGAAGCTTTCTTT

j_gene: TRBJ1-1
d_gene: TRBD1
abundance: NA
v_gene: TRBV18
CDR3aa: CASSQFVGQGDRVNTEAFF
CDR3nt: TGTGCCAGCTCACAATTCGTTGGACAGGGGGATAGAGTGAACACTGAAGCTTTCTTT

j_gene: TRBJ1-1
d_gene: TRBD1
abundance: NA
v_gene: TRBV30
CDR3aa: CACLPGQGADTEAFF
CDR3nt: TGTGCCTGTCTACCGGGACAGGGGGCGGATACTGAAGCTTTCTTT

j_gene: TRBJ1-5
d_gene: TRBD1
abundance: NA
v_gene: TRBV5-1
CDR3aa: CASSLTGAADQPQHF
CDR3nt: TGCGCCAGCAGCTTAACAGGGGCGGCGGATCAGCCCCAGCATTTT

j_gene: TRBJ1-5
d_gene: NA
abundance: NA
v_gene: TRBV5-6
CDR3aa: CASSLSGGNQPQHF
CDR3nt: TGTGCCAGCAGCTTGTCAGGCGGCAATCAGCCCCAGCATTTT

j_gene: TRBJ2-2
d_gene: NA
abundance: NA
v_gene: TRBV7-2
CDR3aa: CASSFGGGTGELFF
CDR3nt: TGTGCCAGCAGCTTTGGGGGAGGCACCGGGGAGCTGTTTTTT

j_gene: TRBJ2-2
d_gene: TRBD1
abundance: few
v_gene: TRBV5-1
CDR3aa: CASSLTGTGNTGELFF
CDR3nt: TGCGCCAGCAGCTTGACCGGGACAGGCAACACCGGGGAGCTGTTTTTT

j_gene: TRBJ2-1
d_gene: NA
abundance: once
v_gene: TRBV7-9
CDR3aa: CASSPPGGSTYNEQFF
CDR3nt: TGTGCCAGCAGCCCCCCGGGCGGGTCGACCTACAATGAGCAGTTCTTC

j_gene: TRBJ1-2
d_gene: TRBD1
abundance: NA
v_gene: TRBV28
CDR3aa: CASRSGQGYYGYTF
CDR3nt: TGTGCCAGCAGATCGGGACAGGGTTACTATGGCTACACCTTC

j_gene: TRBJ1-2
d_gene: NA
abundance: NA
v_gene: TRBV5-6
CDR3aa: CASSLLSPYGYTF
CDR3nt: TGTGCCAGCAGCTTGTTATCTCCTTATGGCTACACCTTC

j_gene: TRBJ2-1
d_gene: TRBD2
abundance: NA
v_gene: TRBV10-3
CDR3aa: CAISETRKKPGLAAGEQFF
CDR3nt: TGTGCCATCAGTGAGACGAGAAAAAAACCGGGACTAGCGGCTGGTGAGCAGTTCTTC

j_gene: TRBJ1-1
d_gene: NA
abundance: NA
v_gene: TRBV6-1
CDR3aa: CASSEVGRAFF
CDR3nt: TGTGCCAGCAGTGAAGTAGGGAGAGCTTTCTTT

j_gene: TRBJ2-7
d_gene: NA
abundance: NA
v_gene: TRBV7-8
CDR3aa: CASSIGPQGGGRYEQYF
CDR3nt: TGTGCCAGCAGCATAGGGCCTCAGGGAGGTGGCCGCTACGAGCAGTACTTC

j_gene: TRBJ2-1
d_gene: NA
abundance: NA
v_gene: TRBV28
CDR3aa: CASRGWRERNEQFF
CDR3nt: TGTGCCAGCAGGGGCTGGCGGGAAAGGAATGAGCAGTTCTTC

j_gene: TRBJ1-2
d_gene: NA
abundance: NA
v_gene: TRBV19
CDR3aa: CASSIEANYGYTF
CDR3nt: TGTGCCAGTAGTATCGAGGCTAACTATGGCTACACCTTC

j_gene: TRBJ2-3
d_gene: TRBD2
abundance: NA
v_gene: TRBV11-2
CDR3aa: CASSQTSDTDTQYF
CDR3nt: TGTGCCAGCTCCCAGACTAGCGACACAGATACGCAGTATTTT